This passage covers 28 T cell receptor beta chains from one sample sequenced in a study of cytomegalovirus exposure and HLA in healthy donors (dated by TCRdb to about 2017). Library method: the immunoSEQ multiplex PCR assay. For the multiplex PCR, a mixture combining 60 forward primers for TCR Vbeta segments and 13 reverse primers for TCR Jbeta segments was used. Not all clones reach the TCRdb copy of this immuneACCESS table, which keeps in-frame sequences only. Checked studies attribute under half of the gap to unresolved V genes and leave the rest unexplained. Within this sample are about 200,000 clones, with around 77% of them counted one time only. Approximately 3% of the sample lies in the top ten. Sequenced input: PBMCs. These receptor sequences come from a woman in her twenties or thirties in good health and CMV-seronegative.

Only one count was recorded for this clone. This CDR3 is CASSFSGSADTQYF. CDR3 bases: TGTGCCAGCAGCTTTAGCGGGAGTGCAGATACGCAGTATTTT. The chain joins TRBV7-9 to TRBJ2-3, with TRBD2 matching over 9 bases. This CDR3 comprises 14 residues. Germline V gene sequence: CDR1 SEHNR, CDR2 FQNEAQ (reference sequence). With V trimmed by 3 bases and J by 4 bases, 2 bases remained unmatched.

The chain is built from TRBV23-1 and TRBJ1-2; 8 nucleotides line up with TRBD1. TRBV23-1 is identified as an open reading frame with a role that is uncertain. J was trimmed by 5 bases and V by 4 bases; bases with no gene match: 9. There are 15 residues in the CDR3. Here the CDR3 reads CASSPTDRVTYGYTF. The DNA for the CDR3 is TGCGCCAGCAGTCCAACGGACAGGGTGACTTATGGCTACACCTTC.

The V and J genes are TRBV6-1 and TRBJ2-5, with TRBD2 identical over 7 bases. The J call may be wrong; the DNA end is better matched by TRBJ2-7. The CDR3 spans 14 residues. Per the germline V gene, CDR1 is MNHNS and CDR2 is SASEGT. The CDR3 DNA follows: TGTGCCAGCGGGAGGGGTGGAGTAACTTACGAGCAGTACTTC. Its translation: CASGRGGVTYEQYF.

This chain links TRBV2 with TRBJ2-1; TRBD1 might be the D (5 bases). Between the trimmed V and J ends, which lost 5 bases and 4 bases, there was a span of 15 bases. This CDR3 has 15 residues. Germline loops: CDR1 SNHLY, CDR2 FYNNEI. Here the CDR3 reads CASSLGAGPYNEQFF. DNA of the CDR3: TGTGCCAGCAGTCTCGGCGCAGGGCCGTACAATGAGCAGTTCTTC. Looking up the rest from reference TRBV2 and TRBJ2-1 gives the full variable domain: EPEVTQTPSHQVTQMGQEVILRCVPISNHLYFYWYRQILGQKVEFLVSFYNNEISEKSEIFDDQFSVERPDGSNFTLKIRSTKLEDSAMYFCASSLGAGPYNEQFFGPGTRLTVL.

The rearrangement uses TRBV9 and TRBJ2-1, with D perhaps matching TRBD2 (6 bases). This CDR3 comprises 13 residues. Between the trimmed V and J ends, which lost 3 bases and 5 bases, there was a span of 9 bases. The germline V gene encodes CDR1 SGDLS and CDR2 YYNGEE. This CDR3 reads CASSGGLNNEQFF. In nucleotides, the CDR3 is TGTGCCAGCAGCGGAGGACTAAACAATGAGCAGTTCTTC.

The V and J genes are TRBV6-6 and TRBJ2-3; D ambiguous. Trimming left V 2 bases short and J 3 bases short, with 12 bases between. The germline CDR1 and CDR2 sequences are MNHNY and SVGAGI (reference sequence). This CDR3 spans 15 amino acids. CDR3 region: CASSYGPARTDTQYF. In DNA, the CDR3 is TGTGCCAGCAGTTACGGCCCAGCGAGGACAGATACGCAGTATTTT.

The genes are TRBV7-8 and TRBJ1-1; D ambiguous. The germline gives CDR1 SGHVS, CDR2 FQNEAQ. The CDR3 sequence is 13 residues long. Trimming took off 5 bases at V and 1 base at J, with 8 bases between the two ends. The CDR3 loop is CASSISPNTEAFF. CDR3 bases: TGTGCCAGCAGCATCTCTCCGAACACTGAAGCTTTCTTT. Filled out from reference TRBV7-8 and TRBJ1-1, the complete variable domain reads GAGVSQSPRYKVAKRGQDVALRCDPISGHVSLFWYQQALGQGPEFLTYFQNEAQLDKSGLPSDRFFAERPEGSVSTLKIQRTQQEDSAVYLCASSISPNTEAFFGQGTRLTVV.

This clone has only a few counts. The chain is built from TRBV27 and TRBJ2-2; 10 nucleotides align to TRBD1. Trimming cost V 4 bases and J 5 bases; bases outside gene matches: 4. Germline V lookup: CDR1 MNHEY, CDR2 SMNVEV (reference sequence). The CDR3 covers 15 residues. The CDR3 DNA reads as TGTGCCAGCAGTTCGCCGGGACAGGGGACCGGGGAGCTGTTTTTT. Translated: CASSSPGQGTGELFF.

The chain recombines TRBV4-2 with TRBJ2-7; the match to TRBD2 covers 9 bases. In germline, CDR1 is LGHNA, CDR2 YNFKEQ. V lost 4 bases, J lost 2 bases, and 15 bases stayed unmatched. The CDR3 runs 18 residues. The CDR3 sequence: CASSPKLLAGGGPYEQYF. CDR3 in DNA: TGTGCCAGCAGCCCGAAGCTCTTGGCGGGAGGGGGGCCCTACGAGCAGTACTTC.

The DNA of the CDR3 is TGTGCCAGCAGTGTGGGCCGTCTCAATGAGCAGTTCTTC. Translated: CASSVGRLNEQFF. The genes are TRBV2 and TRBJ2-1; D gene uncertain. V was pared by 4 bases and J by 6 bases, with 10 bases between. The CDR3 contains 13 residues. Germline CDR1 is SNHLY and CDR2 is FYNNEI.

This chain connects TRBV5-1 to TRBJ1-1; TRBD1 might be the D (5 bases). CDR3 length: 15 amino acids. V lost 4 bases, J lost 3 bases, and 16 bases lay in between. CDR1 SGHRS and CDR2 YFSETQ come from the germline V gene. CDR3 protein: CASSPINRIYTEAFF. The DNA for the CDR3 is TGCGCCAGCAGCCCCATAAACAGGATTTACACTGAAGCTTTCTTT.

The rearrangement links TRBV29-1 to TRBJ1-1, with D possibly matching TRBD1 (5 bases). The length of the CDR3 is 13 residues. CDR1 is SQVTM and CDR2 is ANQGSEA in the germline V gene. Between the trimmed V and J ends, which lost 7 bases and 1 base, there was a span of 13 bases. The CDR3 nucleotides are TGCAGCGCGCGAAGGGGTCGGAACACTGAAGCTTTCTTT. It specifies CSARRGRNTEAFF.

In DNA form, the CDR3 reads TGCGCCAGCAGCCTGGGGTCACAGGGATACAATGAGCAGTTCTTC. Its translation is CASSLGSQGYNEQFF. The rearrangement links TRBV4-1 to TRBJ2-1, with D possibly matching TRBD1 (6 bases). V lost 4 bases to trimming and J lost 4 bases, with 14 bases between them. Germline-derived CDR1 and CDR2 are MGHRA and YSYEKL. The CDR3 totals 15 residues.

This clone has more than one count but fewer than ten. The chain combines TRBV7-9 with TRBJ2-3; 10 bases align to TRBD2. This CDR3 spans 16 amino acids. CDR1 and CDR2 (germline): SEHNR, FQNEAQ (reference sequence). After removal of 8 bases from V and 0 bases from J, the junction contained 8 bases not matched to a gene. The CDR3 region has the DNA TGTGCCAGCTCACCTAGCGGGGGCACTAGCACAGATACGCAGTATTTT. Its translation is CASSPSGGTSTDTQYF.

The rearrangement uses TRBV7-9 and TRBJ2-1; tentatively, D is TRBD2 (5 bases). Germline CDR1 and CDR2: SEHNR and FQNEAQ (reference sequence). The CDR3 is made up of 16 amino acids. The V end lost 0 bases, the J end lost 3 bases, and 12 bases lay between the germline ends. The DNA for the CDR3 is TGTGCCAGCAGCTTAGCGCCTAGCAGATACTACAATGAGCAGTTCTTC. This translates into CASSLAPSRYYNEQFF.

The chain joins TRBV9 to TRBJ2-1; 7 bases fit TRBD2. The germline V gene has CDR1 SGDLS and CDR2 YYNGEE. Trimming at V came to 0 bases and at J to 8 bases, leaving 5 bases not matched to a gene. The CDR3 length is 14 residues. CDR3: CASSVVGGADEQFF. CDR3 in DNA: TGTGCCAGCAGCGTAGTGGGAGGGGCAGATGAGCAGTTCTTC.

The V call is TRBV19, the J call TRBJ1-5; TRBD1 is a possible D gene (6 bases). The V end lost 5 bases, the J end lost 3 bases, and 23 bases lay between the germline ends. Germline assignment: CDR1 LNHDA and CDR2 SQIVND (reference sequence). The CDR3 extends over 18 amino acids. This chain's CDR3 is CASSLRDTRPGPNQPQHF. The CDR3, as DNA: TGTGCCAGTAGTTTACGGGACACCCGACCCGGTCCCAATCAGCCCCAGCATTTT.

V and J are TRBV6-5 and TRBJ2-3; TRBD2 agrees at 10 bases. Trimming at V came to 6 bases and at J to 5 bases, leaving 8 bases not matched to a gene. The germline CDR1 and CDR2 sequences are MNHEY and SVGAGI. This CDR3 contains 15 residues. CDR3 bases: TGTGCCAGCAGCCGACTAGCGGGCTTGGTAGATACGCAGTATTTT. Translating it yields CASSRLAGLVDTQYF.

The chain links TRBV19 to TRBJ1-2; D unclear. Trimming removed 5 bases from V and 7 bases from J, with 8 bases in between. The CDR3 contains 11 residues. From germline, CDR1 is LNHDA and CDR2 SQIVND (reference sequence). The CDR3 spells CASSSGSGYTF. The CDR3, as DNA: TGTGCCAGTAGTTCGGGGTCTGGCTACACCTTC.

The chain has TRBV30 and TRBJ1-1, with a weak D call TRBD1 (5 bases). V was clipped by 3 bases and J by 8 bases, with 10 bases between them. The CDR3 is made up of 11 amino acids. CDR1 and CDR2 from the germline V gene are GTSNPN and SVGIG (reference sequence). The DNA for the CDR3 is TGTGCCTGGAGGGACACCTTGGAAGCTTTCTTT. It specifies CAWRDTLEAFF.

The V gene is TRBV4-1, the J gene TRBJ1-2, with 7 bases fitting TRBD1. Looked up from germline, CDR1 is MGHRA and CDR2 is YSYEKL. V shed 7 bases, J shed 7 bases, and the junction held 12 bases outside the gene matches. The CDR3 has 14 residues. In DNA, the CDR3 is TGCGCCAGCACATCGCGACAGGGACTCCCTGGCTACACCTTC. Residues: CASTSRQGLPGYTF.

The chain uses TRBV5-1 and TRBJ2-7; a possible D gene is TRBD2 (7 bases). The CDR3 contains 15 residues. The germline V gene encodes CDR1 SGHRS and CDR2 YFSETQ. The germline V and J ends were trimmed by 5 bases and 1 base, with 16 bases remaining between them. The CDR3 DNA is TGCGCCAGCAGACTCTCGGGGGGCAGTTCCTACGAGCAGTACTTC. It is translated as CASRLSGGSSYEQYF.

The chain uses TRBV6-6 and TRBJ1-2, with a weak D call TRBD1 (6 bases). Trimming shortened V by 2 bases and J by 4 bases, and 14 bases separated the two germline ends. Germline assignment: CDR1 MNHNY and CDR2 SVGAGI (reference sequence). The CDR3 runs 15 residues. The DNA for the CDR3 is TGTGCCAGCAGTTACGCCTACAGGGTAGGCTATGGCTACACCTTC. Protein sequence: CASSYAYRVGYGYTF.

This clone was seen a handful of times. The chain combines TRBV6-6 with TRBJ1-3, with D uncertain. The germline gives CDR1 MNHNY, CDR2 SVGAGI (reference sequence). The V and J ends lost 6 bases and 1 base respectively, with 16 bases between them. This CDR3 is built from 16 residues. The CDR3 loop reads CASRTTRVLSGNTIYF. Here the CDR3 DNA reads TGTGCCAGCAGAACAACTCGGGTATTATCTGGAAACACCATATATTTT.

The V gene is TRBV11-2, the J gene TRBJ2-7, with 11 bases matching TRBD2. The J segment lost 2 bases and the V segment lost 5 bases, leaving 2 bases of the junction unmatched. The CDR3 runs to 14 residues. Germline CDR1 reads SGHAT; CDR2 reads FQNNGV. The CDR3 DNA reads TGTGCCAGCAGCCAGGGACTAGCGGCCTACGAGCAGTACTTC. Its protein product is CASSQGLAAYEQYF. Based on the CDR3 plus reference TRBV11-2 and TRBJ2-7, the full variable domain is EAGVAQSPRYKIIEKRQSVAFWCNPISGHATLYWYQQILGQGPKLLIQFQNNGVVDDSQLPKDRFSAERLKGVDSTLKIQPAKLEDSAVYLCASSQGLAAYEQYFGPGTRLTVT.

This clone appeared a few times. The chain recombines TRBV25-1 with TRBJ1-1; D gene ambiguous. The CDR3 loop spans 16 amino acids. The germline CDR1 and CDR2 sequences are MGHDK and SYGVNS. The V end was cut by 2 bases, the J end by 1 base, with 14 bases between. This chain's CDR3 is CASSEAGHGSNTEAFF. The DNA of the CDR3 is TGTGCCAGCAGTGAAGCAGGCCATGGATCGAACACTGAAGCTTTCTTT.

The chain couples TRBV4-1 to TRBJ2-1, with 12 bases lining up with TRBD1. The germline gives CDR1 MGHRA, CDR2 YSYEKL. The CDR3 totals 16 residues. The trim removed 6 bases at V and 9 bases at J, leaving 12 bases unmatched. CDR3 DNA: TGCGCCAGCAGTCGCCAGTCCGGGACAGGGGGCACTGAGCAGTTCTTC. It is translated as CASSRQSGTGGTEQFF.

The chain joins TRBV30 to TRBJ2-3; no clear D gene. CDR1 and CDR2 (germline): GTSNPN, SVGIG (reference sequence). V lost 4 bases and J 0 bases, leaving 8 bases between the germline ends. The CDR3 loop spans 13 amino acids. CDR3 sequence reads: CAWTLGSTDTQYF. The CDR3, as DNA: TGTGCCTGGACGCTAGGAAGCACAGATACGCAGTATTTT.